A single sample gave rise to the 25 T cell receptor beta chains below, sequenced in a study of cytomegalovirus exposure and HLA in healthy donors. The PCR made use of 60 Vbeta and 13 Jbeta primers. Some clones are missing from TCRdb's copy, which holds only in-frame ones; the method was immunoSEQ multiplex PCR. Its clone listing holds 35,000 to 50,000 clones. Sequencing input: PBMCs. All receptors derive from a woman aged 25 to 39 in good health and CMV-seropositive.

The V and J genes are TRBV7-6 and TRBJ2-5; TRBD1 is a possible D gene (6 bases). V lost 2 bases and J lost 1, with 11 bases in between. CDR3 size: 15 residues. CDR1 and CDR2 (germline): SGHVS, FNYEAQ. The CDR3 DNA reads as TGTGCCAGCAGCTTATTAGGACAGACCCAAGAGACCCAGTACTTC. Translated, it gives CASSLLGQTQETQYF.

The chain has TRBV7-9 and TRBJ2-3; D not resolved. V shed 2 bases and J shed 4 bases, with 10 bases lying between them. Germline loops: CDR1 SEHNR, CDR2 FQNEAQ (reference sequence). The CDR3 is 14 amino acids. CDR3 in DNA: TGTGCCAGCAGCTTACTAGAGAGCGCAGATACGCAGTATTTT. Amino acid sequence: CASSLLESADTQYF.

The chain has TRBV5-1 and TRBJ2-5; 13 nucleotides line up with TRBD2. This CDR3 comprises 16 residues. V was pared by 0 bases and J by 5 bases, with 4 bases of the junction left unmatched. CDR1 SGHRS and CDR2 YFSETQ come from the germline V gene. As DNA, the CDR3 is TGCGCCAGCAGCTTGGGGGCGACTAGCGGGGGGGAGACCCAGTACTTC. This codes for CASSLGATSGGETQYF. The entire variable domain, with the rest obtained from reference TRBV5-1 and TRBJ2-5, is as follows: KAGVTQTPRYLIKTRGQQVTLSCSPISGHRSVSWYQQTPGQGLQFLFEYFSETQRNKGNFPGRFSGRQFSNSRSEMNVSTLELGDSALYLCASSLGATSGGETQYFGPGTRLLVL.

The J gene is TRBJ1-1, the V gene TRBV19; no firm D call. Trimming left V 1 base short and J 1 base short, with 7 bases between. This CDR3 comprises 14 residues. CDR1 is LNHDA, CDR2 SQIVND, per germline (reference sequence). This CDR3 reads CASSIGGGNTEAFF. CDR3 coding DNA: TGTGCCAGTAGTATAGGCGGAGGGAACACTGAAGCTTTCTTT.

The CDR3 DNA is TGTGCCAGTAGAGAGAACAAACAGAAATCTAATGAAAAACTGTTTTTT. Encoded protein: CASRENKQKSNEKLFF. V usage is TRBV19 and J usage is TRBJ1-4; D remains ambiguous. In germline, CDR1 is LNHDA, CDR2 SQIVND (reference sequence). Trimming left V 6 bases short and J 3 bases short, with 17 bases between. This CDR3 has 16 amino acids.

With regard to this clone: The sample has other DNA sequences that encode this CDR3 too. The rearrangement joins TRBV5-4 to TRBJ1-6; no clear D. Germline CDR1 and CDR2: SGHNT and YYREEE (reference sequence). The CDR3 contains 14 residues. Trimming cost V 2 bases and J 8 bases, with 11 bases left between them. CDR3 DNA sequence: TGTGCCAGCAGCTTCGCAGGTGGTGATTCACCCCTCCACTTT. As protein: CASSFAGGDSPLHF.

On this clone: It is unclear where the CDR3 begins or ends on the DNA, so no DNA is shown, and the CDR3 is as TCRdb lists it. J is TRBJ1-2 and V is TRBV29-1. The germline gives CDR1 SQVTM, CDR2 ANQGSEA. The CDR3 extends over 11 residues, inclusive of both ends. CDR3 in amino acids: CSVGGGTNGTF.

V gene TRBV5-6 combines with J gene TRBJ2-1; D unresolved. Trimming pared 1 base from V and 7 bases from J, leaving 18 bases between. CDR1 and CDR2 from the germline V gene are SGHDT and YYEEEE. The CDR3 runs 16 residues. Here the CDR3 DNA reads TGTGCCAGCAGCTTGTTATCTCGACCCTTCGGGAATGAGCAGTTCTTC. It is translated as CASSLLSRPFGNEQFF.

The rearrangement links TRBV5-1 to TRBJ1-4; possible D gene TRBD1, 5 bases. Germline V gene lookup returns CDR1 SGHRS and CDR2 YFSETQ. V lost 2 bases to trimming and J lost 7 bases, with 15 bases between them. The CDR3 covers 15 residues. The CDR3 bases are TGCGCCAGCAGCTTCCGGGGCGGGGGAGGTGAAAAACTGTTTTTT. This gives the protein CASSFRGGGGEKLFF. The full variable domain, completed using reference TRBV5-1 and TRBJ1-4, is KAGVTQTPRYLIKTRGQQVTLSCSPISGHRSVSWYQQTPGQGLQFLFEYFSETQRNKGNFPGRFSGRQFSNSRSEMNVSTLELGDSALYLCASSFRGGGGEKLFFGSGTQLSVL.

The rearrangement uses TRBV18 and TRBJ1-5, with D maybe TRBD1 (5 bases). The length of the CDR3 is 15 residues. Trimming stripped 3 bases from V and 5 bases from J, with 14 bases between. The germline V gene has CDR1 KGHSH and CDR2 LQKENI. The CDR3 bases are TGTGCCAGCTCACCGCGGGGGTCTCAAGATCAGCCCCAGCATTTT. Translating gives CASSPRGSQDQPQHF.

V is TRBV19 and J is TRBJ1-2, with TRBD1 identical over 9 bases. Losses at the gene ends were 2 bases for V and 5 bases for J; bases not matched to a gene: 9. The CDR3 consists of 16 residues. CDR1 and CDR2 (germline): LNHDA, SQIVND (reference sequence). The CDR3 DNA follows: TGTGCCAGTAGTATACGTCCCGGGACAGGGATATATGGCTACACCTTC. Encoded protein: CASSIRPGTGIYGYTF.

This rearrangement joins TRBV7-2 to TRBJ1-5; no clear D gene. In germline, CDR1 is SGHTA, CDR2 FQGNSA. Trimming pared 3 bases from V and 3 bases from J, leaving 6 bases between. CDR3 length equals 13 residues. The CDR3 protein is CASSLGLNQPQHF. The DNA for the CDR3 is TGTGCCAGCAGCTTGGGCCTCAATCAGCCCCAGCATTTT.

CDR3 in DNA: TGTGCCTGGAGTACGGGGGGGGGTAGCACTGAAGCTTTCTTT. It is translated as CAWSTGGGSTEAFF. The chain is built from TRBV30 and TRBJ1-1; TRBD1 might be the D (5 bases). The V gene lost 2 bases and the J gene lost 4 bases, with 14 bases spanning the gap. The CDR3 runs to 14 residues. Germline V gene data show CDR1 as GTSNPN and CDR2 as SVGIG (reference sequence).

CDR3 amino acids: CASSLSRQPQHF. The CDR3 nucleotides are TGTGCCAGCAGTTTGTCGAGGCAGCCCCAGCATTTT. This chain uses TRBV28 with TRBJ1-5; no definite D call. The CDR3 contains 12 residues. V lost 3 bases to trimming and J lost 7 bases, with 7 bases between them. The V gene's germline CDR1 is MDHEN and CDR2 SYDVKM.

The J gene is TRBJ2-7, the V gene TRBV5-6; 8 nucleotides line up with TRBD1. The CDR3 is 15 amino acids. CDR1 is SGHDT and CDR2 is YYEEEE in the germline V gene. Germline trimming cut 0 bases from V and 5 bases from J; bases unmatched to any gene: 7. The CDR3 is CASSLVGTGGNEQYF. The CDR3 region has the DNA TGTGCCAGCAGCTTGGTAGGGACAGGAGGAAACGAGCAGTACTTC. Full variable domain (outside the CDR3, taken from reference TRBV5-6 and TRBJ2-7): DAGVTQSPTHLIKTRGQQVTLRCSPKSGHDTVSWYQQALGQGPQFIFQYYEEEERQRGNFPDRFSGHQFPNYSSELNVNALLLGDSALYLCASSLVGTGGNEQYFGPGTRLTVT.

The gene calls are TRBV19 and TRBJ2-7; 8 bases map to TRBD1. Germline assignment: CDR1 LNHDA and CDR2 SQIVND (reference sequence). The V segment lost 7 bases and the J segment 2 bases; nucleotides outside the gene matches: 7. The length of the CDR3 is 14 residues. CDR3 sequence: CASNRKTGAYEQYF. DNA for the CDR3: TGTGCCAGTAACCGTAAGACAGGGGCCTACGAGCAGTACTTC.

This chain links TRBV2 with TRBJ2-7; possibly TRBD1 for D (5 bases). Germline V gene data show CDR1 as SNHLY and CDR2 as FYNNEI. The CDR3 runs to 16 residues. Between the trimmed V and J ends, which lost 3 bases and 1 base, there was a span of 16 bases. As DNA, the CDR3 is TGTGCCAGCAGTGACTCTCGTCAGGGAAGGTCCTACGAGCAGTACTTC. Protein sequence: CASSDSRQGRSYEQYF. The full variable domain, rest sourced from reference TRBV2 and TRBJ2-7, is EPEVTQTPSHQVTQMGQEVILRCVPISNHLYFYWYRQILGQKVEFLVSFYNNEISEKSEIFDDQFSVERPDGSNFTLKIRSTKLEDSAMYFCASSDSRQGRSYEQYFGPGTRLTVT.

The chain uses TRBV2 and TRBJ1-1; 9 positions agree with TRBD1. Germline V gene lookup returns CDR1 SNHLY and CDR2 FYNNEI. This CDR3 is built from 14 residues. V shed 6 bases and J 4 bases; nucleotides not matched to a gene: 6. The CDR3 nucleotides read TGTGCCAGCAGGTCGACAGGGGGGGCCACTGAAGCTTTCTTT. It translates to CASRSTGGATEAFF.

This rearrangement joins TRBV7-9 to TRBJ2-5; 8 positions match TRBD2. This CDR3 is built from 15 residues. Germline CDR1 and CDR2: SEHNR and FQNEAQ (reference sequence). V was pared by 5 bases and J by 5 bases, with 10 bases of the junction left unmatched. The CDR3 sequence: CASSGTGGASETQYF. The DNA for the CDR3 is TGTGCCAGCAGCGGCACCGGGGGGGCCTCCGAGACCCAGTACTTC. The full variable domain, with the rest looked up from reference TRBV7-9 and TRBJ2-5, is DTGVSQNPRHKITKRGQNVTFRCDPISEHNRLYWYRQTLGQGPEFLTYFQNEAQLEKSRLLSDRFSAERPKGSFSTLEIQRTEQGDSAMYLCASSGTGGASETQYFGPGTRLLVL.

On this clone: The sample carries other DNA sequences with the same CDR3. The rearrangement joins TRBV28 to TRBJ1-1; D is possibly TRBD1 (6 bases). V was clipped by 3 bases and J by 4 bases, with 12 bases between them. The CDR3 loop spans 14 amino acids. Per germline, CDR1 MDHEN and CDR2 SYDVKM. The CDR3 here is CASSLGGGGTEAFF. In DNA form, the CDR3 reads TGTGCCAGCAGTTTGGGGGGCGGGGGCACTGAAGCTTTCTTT.

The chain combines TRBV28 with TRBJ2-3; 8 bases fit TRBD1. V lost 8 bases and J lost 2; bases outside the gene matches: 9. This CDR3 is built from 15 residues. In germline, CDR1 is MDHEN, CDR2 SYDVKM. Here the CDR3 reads CASCADRVLTDTQYF. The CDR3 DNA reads TGTGCCAGCTGCGCGGACAGGGTTCTCACAGATACGCAGTATTTT.

CDR3 loop: CAVSGGTDTQYF. CDR3 sequence (DNA): TGTGCCGTTAGCGGGGGCACAGATACGCAGTATTTT. The chain uses TRBV4-2 and TRBJ2-3; 8 bases line up with TRBD2. The germline V gene encodes CDR1 LGHNA and CDR2 YNFKEQ. The ends lost 11 bases at V and 1 base at J; junction bases unmatched: 2. This CDR3 is 12 amino acids long.

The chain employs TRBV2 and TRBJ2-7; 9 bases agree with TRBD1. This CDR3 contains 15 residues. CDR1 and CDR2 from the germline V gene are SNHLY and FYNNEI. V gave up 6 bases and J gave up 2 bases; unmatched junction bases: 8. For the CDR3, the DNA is TGTGCCAGCAGCCGGGACAGGGAAAGAGCCTACGAGCAGTACTTC. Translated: CASSRDRERAYEQYF.

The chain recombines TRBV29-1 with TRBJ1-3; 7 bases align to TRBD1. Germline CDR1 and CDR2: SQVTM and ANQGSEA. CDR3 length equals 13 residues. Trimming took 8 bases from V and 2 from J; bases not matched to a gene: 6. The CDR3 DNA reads TGCAGCACCAGCGACAGGGCTGGAAACACCATATATTTT. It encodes CSTSDRAGNTIYF.

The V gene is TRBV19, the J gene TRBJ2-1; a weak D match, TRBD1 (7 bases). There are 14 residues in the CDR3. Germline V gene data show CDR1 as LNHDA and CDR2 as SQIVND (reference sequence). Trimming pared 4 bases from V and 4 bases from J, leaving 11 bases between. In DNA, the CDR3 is TGTGCCAGTAGTACGACAGGGAGGTACAATGAGCAGTTCTTC. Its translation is CASSTTGRYNEQFF.